This TCR beta chain originates from a study of regulatory T cells in long-lasting Graves disease (TCRdb year 2021). In terms of the full investigation: In the newly diagnosed Graves' disease group, patients had been taking antithyroid drugs for less than 3 months. Persistent Graves' disease patients were compared with newly diagnosed Graves' disease patients by peripheral blood TCR sequencing and RNA sequencing. The study took place in China and was registered as a clinical trial. A total of 33 samples underwent TCR sequencing: roughly 13 from persistent and some 20 from newly diagnosed Graves' disease patients.

Library prep was done by multiplex PCR. Instrument used: Illumina HiSeq 4000. iRepertoire HTBI primers and Arm-PCR amplification of CDR3 regions were used to construct TCR beta libraries. Before sequencing, the PCR products underwent gel purification. In the authors' own workflow: Gene usage analysis of CDR3 amino acid clonotypes used the approximately 62 TRBV and some 15 TRBJ segments found across samples. COPE and FqMerger were used to merge the filtered high-quality paired reads into contigs. BLAST was used to align contigs to IMGT TRBV, TRBD and TRBJ reference genes, with CDR3 defined following IMGT. Any clonotype with a frequency above 0.1% was classified as a highly expanded clone. Shannon entropy was used to measure repertoire diversity, and the Gini coefficient was used to measure V-J evenness. A clonotype was considered public if more than one individual shared it. TCRdb reprocessed the public reads (quality trimming at Q25 with fastp, clone calling with MiXCR) and kept in-frame beta chains. Identical CDR3 proteins give one entry, which carries the most common genes and DNA. The V and J calls follow TCRdb's processing rather than the paper's. The table for this sample lists about 560,000 distinct CDR3 sequences; roughly 15% of them were counted only once. About 11% of the sample belongs to the ten largest clones.

CDR1 MNHEY and CDR2 SVGEGT are derived from the germline V gene. Germline trimming: 5 bases from V, 7 bases from J; junction bases outside gene matches: 11. From the cysteine up to the phenylalanine, the CDR3 has a length of 16 residues. Solely the CDR3 DNA is kept, with 48 bases framed from the first base. Turning to this clonotype: The antigen it recognizes is unknown. Qualities for individual bases were not recorded, and no much larger clone is one base off.

The sample's time point, from its label and the paper: newly diagnosed GD, antithyroid drugs for less than 3 months. RNA was extracted from PBMCs in TRIzol for both TCR sequencing and RNA sequencing. The diagnosis of Graves' disease followed American Thyroid Association guidelines. Patients were recruited from an endocrinology department in Xi'an, China. Each patient gave roughly 10 milliliters of peripheral blood, collected in an EDTA anticoagulant tube. Ficoll Paque Plus density gradient separation was used to isolate PBMCs, and no additional T cell sorting was done. RNA quality was checked with an Agilent 2100 Bioanalyzer and agarose gel, and concentration with a NanoDrop 2000. The investigation overall reported the following: Only the TCR beta chain was sequenced and analyzed. As a limitation, the authors acknowledged that the small sample size may reduce accuracy. More public clonotypes were shared among persistent patients (roughly 3,000) than among newly diagnosed patients (roughly 1,000). Persistent disease showed preferential use of TRBV28, TRBJ1-2 and TRBJ2-5, whereas newly diagnosed disease favored TRBV20-1 and TRBJ2-1. Peripheral blood alone was examined, since thyroid tissue, which constituted the primary lesion, could not be accessed. Compared with newly diagnosed patients, persistent Graves' disease patients had lower TCR Shannon entropy and fewer highly expanded clones, which suggests clonal expansion.

This same sample was also part of a study on T cells in Graves' hyperthyroidism and ophthalmopathy. From the second report: Stable Graves' hyperthyroidism was defined as the absence of progression to ophthalmopathy over 18 months of follow-up. The hyperthyroidism patients were between 18 and 65 years old and newly diagnosed, with a disease duration of less than 2 months. Any patient with an uncontrolled infection, another autoimmune disease, pregnancy or lactation was excluded. Diagnoses were based on clinical symptoms, serum thyroxine and TRAb, thyroid ultrasound and orbital computed tomography. A first-round RT-PCR of the TCR CDR3 used the HTBI primer set with the Qiagen OneStep RT-PCR kit. Most expanded thyroid clonotypes (frequency above 0.001) were also found in blood, which suggests that blood repertoires may mirror thyroid immune responses. Ophthalmopathy was separated from stable hyperthyroidism by a 13 V-J signature model, with roughly 88% sensitivity and approximately 81% specificity obtained in cross-validation and 80%/75% obtained in testing. During validation, the model predicted progression to ophthalmopathy a median of about 5.9 months ahead of onset, with around 70% sensitivity and 72.22% specificity. TCR V-J signatures able to tell the groups apart were searched for in a discovery cohort of some 100 patients, of whom 43 had Graves' ophthalmopathy and 57 had stable Graves' hyperthyroidism. Prospective prediction of ophthalmopathy was tested in an independent validation cohort of 18 to 20 hyperthyroidism patients and 17 patients who later progressed to ophthalmopathy. The approximately 90 discovery patients were divided at random into training and test sets in a 7:3 ratio. In several Graves' hyperthyroidism patients, the study also compared T-cell repertoires from thyroid tissue with T-cell repertoires from blood. Following sampling, methimazole starting at 30 mg daily was given to hyperthyroidism patients, and high-dose intravenous methylprednisolone was given to ophthalmopathy patients. The libraries were constructed in a second round of multiplex PCR and then size-selected and purified. Libraries were sequenced paired-end with 100 bp reads on an Illumina HiSeq2000. SOAPnuke was used to process the raw data, removing reads that contained adapters or uncalled bases, had a mean Phred below 15, or lacked an exact match to the constant primer or identifier. COPE v1.2.5 was used to merge high-quality paired reads, and clonotypes were defined as unique nucleotide sequences. MiTCR v1.1 was used to align clonotypes to the IMGT TRBV, TRBD and TRBJ reference segments. The analysis was restricted to V-J combinations with a frequency above 0.0001, which together covered over 99% of the repertoires. A TCS score was defined as the ratio of F50 (clonal expansion) to E x V (chaos), with BLOSUM62-based TCRdist applied between CDR3 peptides within each V-J. Welch's t-statistics and random forest reduced around 520 V-J features to roughly 13, which were used in a naive Bayes classifier (R e1071). Sample size was not statistically predetermined, and blinding of investigators to group allocation was not performed. TCR Vbeta CDR3 sequencing of roughly 140 peripheral blood samples (approximately 44 ophthalmopathy, about 75 hyperthyroidism and roughly 17 progressor patients) is reported in the paper.

The V and J genes are TRBV6-2 or TRBV6-3 and TRBJ2-1; 10 of the junction bases match TRBD1. The origin of this receptor is a man aged 18 to 30 with Graves disease. Donor details come from another sample of the same person, matched by shared clones. The input for sequencing was peripheral blood mononuclear cells (PBMCs), taken at new diagnosis, from a patient treated with antithyroid drugs. The nucleotides read TGTGCCAGCAGTAAAAGTTTGGGACAGGGGCTTAATGAGCAGTTCTTC. It is translated as CASSKSLGQGLNEQFF.